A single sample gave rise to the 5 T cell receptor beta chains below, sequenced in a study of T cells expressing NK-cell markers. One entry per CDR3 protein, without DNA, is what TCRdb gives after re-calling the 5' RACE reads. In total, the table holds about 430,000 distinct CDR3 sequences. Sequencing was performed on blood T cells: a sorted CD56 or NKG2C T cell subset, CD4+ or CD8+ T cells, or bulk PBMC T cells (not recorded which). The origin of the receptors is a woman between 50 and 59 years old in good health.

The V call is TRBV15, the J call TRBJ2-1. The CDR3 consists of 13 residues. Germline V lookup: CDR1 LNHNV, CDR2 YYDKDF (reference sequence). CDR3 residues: CATSRDPRYEQFF.

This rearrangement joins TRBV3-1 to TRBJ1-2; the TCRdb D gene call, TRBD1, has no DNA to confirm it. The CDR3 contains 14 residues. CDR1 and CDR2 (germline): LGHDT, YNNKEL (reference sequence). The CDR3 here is CASSQGAAGVGYTF.

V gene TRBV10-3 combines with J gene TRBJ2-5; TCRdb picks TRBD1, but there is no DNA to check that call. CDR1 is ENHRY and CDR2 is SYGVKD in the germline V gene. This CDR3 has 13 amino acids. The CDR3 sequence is CAISAAGEETQYF.

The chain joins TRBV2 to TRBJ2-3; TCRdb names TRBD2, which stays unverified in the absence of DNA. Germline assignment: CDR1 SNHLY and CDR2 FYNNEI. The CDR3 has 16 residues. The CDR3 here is CASKYGGRGGTDTQYF.

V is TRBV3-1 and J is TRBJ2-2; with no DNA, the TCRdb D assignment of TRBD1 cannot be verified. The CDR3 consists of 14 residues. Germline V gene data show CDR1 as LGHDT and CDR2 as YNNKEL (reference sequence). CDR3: CASQRDRPLGELFF.